The TCR beta chain described here comes from a study of T cells in Graves' hyperthyroidism and ophthalmopathy. Across the whole study: Peripheral blood specimens were obtained at initial diagnosis, prior to any treatment.

General study findings and limits: Ophthalmopathy was identified by the model a median around 6.3 months ahead of onset. Most expanded thyroid clonotypes above 0.001 recurred in blood. Ophthalmopathy and stable hyperthyroidism were told apart by a 13 V-J model.

Researchers took RNA transcripts and amplified the TCR beta CDR3 regions from them. When the TCR CDR3 underwent first-round RT-PCR, the HTBI primer set was used. One entry per CDR3 protein results from TCRdb running MiXCR on the multiplex PCR reads. The sample has about 340,000 distinct CDR3 sequences; approximately 18% are singletons. Between the trimmed V and J ends, which lost 3 bases and 2 bases, there was a span of 10 bases. Germline V gives CDR1 SGHTA, CDR2 FQGNSA. The CDR3 runs 14 residues. Remarks on this clonotype: The antigen is undetermined.

This chain connects TRBV7-2 to TRBJ2-5, with unresolved D. The sequenced sample was blood. The clonotype was recovered from a woman between 45 and 65 years old with Graves' hyperthyroidism. The DNA for the CDR3 is TGTGCCAGCAGCTTCGGGCAGCCTCAAGAGACCCAGTACTTC. Its translation: CASSFGQPQETQYF.